The T cell receptor beta chain described here comes from a study of blood T cell repertoires in COVID-19. Background on the study: COVID-19 samples, acute and convalescent, were from the United States, Italy and Spain.

The authors' processing: It was from reference gene primer amplification that nucleated cell counts were estimated. Repertoires were generated with immunoSEQ multiplex PCR, while TCRdb's copy carries only in-frame clones and drops some. V, J and clone size are taken as reported in that table, and D and trimming were inferred from the DNA itself. Of about 100,000 clones listed, approximately 79% are singletons. The clonotype originates from a woman at least 80 years old with active or convalescent COVID-19. The sequencing sample was made of peripheral blood.

The CDR3 spells CASSQRALAGSNEQFF. The CDR3, as DNA: TGTGCCAGCAGCCAGAGGGCACTAGCGGGATCCAATGAGCAGTTCTTC. The chain couples TRBV9 to TRBJ2-1; 10 positions match TRBD2. Germline CDR1 reads SGDLS; CDR2 reads YYNGEE. V was clipped by 4 bases and J by 6 bases; unmatched bases: 10. There are 16 residues in the CDR3.